Below are 14 T cell receptor beta chains sequenced from a single sample in a study of T cell clonality in common variable immunodeficiency. The assay was immunoSEQ multiplex PCR, and TCRdb's table has in-frame clones only and misses some. This sample carries under 50,000 clones, none of them present only once. Sequencing was carried out using peripheral blood mononuclear cells. All receptors derive from a person aged 18 to 70 in good health.

This clone was seen many times. The read stops 3 residues short of the end of the CDR3; the missing end is completed from the germline J gene. This sequence joins TRBV10-1 and TRBJ1-4; weak D call: TRBD1 (5 bases). Germline-derived CDR1 and CDR2 are WNHNN and SYGVQD (reference sequence). The CDR3 is 14 amino acids. Trimming shortened V by 3 bases and J by 7 bases, and 12 bases separated the two germline ends. CDR3 sequence: CASSERGGSEKLFF. Partial CDR3 DNA: TGCGCCAGCAGTGAACGGGGGGGGAGTGAAAAA.

In this sample, this clone turned up many times. The read finishes 3 residues shy of the CDR3 end, and the germline J gene is used to complete it. This sequence joins TRBV11-2 and TRBJ2-7; TRBD1 matches at 7 bases. V trimming: 3 bases; J trimming: 1 base; junction bases outside the gene matches: 3. CDR1 is SGHAT, CDR2 FQNNGV, per germline. There are 14 residues in the CDR3. Incomplete CDR3 DNA: TGTGCCAGCAGCTTCTCCAGGGGGTCCTACGAG. Protein sequence: CASSFSRGSYE. The CDR3 in its entirety is CASSFSRGSYEQYF. Full variable domain (remainder filled in from reference TRBV11-2 and TRBJ2-7): EAGVAQSPRYKIIEKRQSVAFWCNPISGHATLYWYQQILGQGPKLLIQFQNNGVVDDSQLPKDRFSAERLKGVDSTLKIQPAKLEDSAVYLCASSFSRGSYEQYFGPGTRLTVT.

This clone was counted between two and nine times. CDR3 DNA (partial): TGTGCCAGCAGTTTATATCCCCTAGCTACCTACGAG. Amino acids: CASSLYPLATYE. From start to end, the CDR3 is CASSLYPLATYEQYF. The genes are TRBV27 and TRBJ2-7; possible D gene TRBD2, 5 bases. Coverage ceases 3 residues before the CDR3 finishes, and the germline J gene fills in the end. V lost 1 base and J lost 2, with 12 bases in between. The CDR3 loop spans 15 amino acids. The germline V gene has CDR1 MNHEY and CDR2 SMNVEV (reference sequence).

At least ten counts were recorded for this clone. Sequencing ends 3 residues short of the CDR3 end; the germline J gene provides the rest. V usage is TRBV10-3 and J usage is TRBJ2-7; a weak D match, TRBD1 (6 bases). CDR1 is ENHRY, CDR2 SYGVKD, per germline. V was trimmed by 1 base and J by 5 bases, leaving 24 bases between them. This CDR3 contains 18 residues. The CDR3 loop reads CAISEFIPGVFLLHEQYF. CDR3 DNA (partial): TGTGCCATCAGTGAGTTTATACCAGGGGTCTTTCTCCTTCACGAG.

This clone was observed many times. CDR3 region: CASSVDGTGAGELFF. CDR3 DNA, as far as it was read: TGTGCCAGCAGCGTAGATGGGACAGGGGCCGGGGAG. The chain combines TRBV9 with TRBJ2-2; 10 positions agree with TRBD1. The CDR3 end falls 3 residues outside the read, so it is completed with the germline J gene. This CDR3 is built from 15 residues. Germline CDR1 and CDR2: SGDLS and YYNGEE. Losses at the gene ends were 0 bases for V and 6 bases for J; bases not matched to a gene: 2.

This clone has ten or more counts. The read terminates 3 residues ahead of where the CDR3 ends, so the germline J gene completes it. The chain combines TRBV11-2 with TRBJ2-2, with 8 bases fitting TRBD2. V trimming: 8 bases; J trimming: 5 bases; junction bases outside the gene matches: 4. Germline lookup yields CDR1 SGHAT and CDR2 FQNNGV. The CDR3 has 13 amino acids. The CDR3 bases that were read are TGTGCCAGCCTAGCGGGCCAAACCGGGGAG. The encoded protein is CASLAGQTGE. The whole CDR3 sequence reads CASLAGQTGELFF.

This clone was observed many times. The read gets to within 3 residues of the CDR3 end, and the germline J gene fills in the rest. V usage is TRBV24-1 and J usage is TRBJ2-1; perhaps TRBD2 as D (5 bases). The CDR3 covers 15 residues. V gave up 5 bases and J gave up 3 bases, with 13 bases separating them. Germline CDR1 reads KGHDR; CDR2 reads SFDVKD. The CDR3 reads CATSVSAGNYNEQFF. The sequenced CDR3 bases are TGTGCCACCAGTGTTTCGGCGGGCAACTACAATGAG.

This clone was seen repeatedly, ten times or more. The read ends 3 residues shy of where the CDR3 ends; the end is completed using the germline J gene. The chain combines TRBV28 with TRBJ1-5, with 8 bases lining up with TRBD1. This CDR3 is built from 14 residues. Per germline, CDR1 MDHEN and CDR2 SYDVKM. After removal of 6 bases from V and 3 bases from J, the junction contained 4 bases not matched to a gene. Here the CDR3 reads CASRAGGFNQPQHF. Incomplete CDR3 DNA: TGTGCCAGCAGGGCAGGGGGCTTCAATCAGCCC.

For this clone: Sequencing ends 3 residues short of the CDR3 end; the germline J gene provides the rest. This chain uses TRBV7-6 with TRBJ2-3, with 9 nucleotides matching TRBD1. There are 14 residues in the CDR3. Unmatched junction bases numbered 4, after V lost 5 bases and J lost 4 bases. From germline, CDR1 is SGHVS and CDR2 FNYEAQ. The part of the CDR3 DNA that was read is TGTGCCAGCAGCACACAGGGGGCGGCAGATACG. Its protein is CASSTQGAADT. The full CDR3 reads CASSTQGAADTQYF.

This clone occurred many times. The read terminates 3 residues before the CDR3 end, so the remaining end is supplied by the germline J gene. The V call is TRBV4-1, the J call TRBJ1-1; 11 bases fit TRBD1. V was pared by 4 bases and J by 1 base, with 5 bases of the junction left unmatched. This CDR3 region has 16 residues. Germline CDR1 MGHRA, CDR2 YSYEKL. CDR3 protein: CASSLGQGAKNTEAFF. CDR3 DNA (partial): TGCGCCAGCAGCCTCGGACAGGGGGCTAAGAACACTGAA.

This clone occurred many times. The CDR3 extends 3 residues past the end of the read, so its final part is completed from the germline J gene. J is TRBJ2-1 and V is TRBV7-9; 11 bases match TRBD2. CDR1 is SEHNR, CDR2 FQNEAQ, per germline (reference sequence). Trimming removed 2 bases from V and 6 bases from J; junction bases left unmatched: 3. The CDR3 has 15 amino acids. The CDR3 loop is CASSLLAGGPNEQFF. Partial CDR3 DNA: TGTGCCAGCAGCTTATTAGCGGGAGGGCCCAATGAG.

Many counts were recorded for this clone. The CDR3 end falls 3 residues outside the read, so it is completed with the germline J gene. The chain links TRBV19 to TRBJ2-5; a possible D gene is TRBD1 (5 bases). CDR3 length: 13 amino acids. CDR1 and CDR2 (germline): LNHDA, SQIVND (reference sequence). Between the trimmed V and J ends, which lost 5 bases and 5 bases, there was a span of 12 bases. CDR3 DNA (partial): TGTGCCAGTAGTGTCAGGGAAGGGGAGACC. Its protein product is CASSVREGET. The full CDR3 is CASSVREGETQYF.

This clone was seen repeatedly, ten times or more. The read halts 3 residues ahead of the CDR3 end, with the missing end drawn from the germline J gene. The V and J genes are TRBV5-6 and TRBJ1-1; 8 bases match TRBD1. The CDR3 runs to 14 residues. V gave up 0 bases and J gave up 3 bases; unmatched junction bases: 1. Germline loops: CDR1 SGHDT, CDR2 YYEEEE. The CDR3 bases that were read are TGTGCCAGCAGCTTGGGACAGGGGTACACTGAA. Translated: CASSLGQGYTE. From start to end, the CDR3 is CASSLGQGYTEAFF.

This clone has ten or more counts. The sequenced fragment ends 3 residues before the CDR3 boundary, so the rest is inferred from the germline J gene. The rearrangement uses TRBV15 and TRBJ1-5; 7 bases match TRBD1. V gave up 0 bases and J gave up 0 bases; unmatched junction bases: 20. Germline V lookup: CDR1 LNHNV, CDR2 YYDKDF (reference sequence). The CDR3 is 22 residues long. The CDR3 DNA, read in part, is TGTGCCACCAGCAGAGATGTGTTCTGGTCGGGGACAGACTTCTCTAGCAATCAGCCC. Residues: CATSRDVFWSGTDFSSNQP. The full CDR3 sequence reads CATSRDVFWSGTDFSSNQPQHF.